A selection of T cell receptor beta chains follows, all from one sample in a study of human thymus T cells. Method: immunoSEQ multiplex PCR; TCRdb's copy keeps in-frame clones and lacks some. This sample has some 130,000 clones, with around 95% found just once. The sequenced sample was thymus tissue. These receptor sequences come from a boy less than two years old with a congenital heart defect but otherwise immunologically healthy. Both conserved end residues are part of each CDR3. The D gene is left open where the match is weak. Some rows have no size entry. The others give once, few or many, or a class for an expanded clone.

d_gene: -
abundance: few
j_gene: TRBJ1-4
v_gene: TRBV30
CDR3aa: CAWSLSSGQGLFF
CDR3nt: TGTGCCTGGAGTCTCTCCTCCGGACAAGGGTTGTTTTTT

d_gene: TRBD2
abundance: once
j_gene: TRBJ2-1
v_gene: TRBV9
CDR3aa: CASSGPGTSNEQFF
CDR3nt: TGTGCCAGCAGCGGCCCCGGGACTAGCAATGAGCAGTTCTTC

d_gene: -
abundance: -
j_gene: TRBJ1-6
v_gene: TRBV28
CDR3aa: CASSFDGDYNSPLHF
CDR3nt: TGTGCCAGCAGTTTCGACGGGGACTATAATTCACCCCTCCACTTT

d_gene: -
abundance: -
j_gene: TRBJ2-1
v_gene: TRBV11-2
CDR3aa: CASSLGTGGLGSNEQFF
CDR3nt: TGTGCCAGCAGCTTAGGTACTGGGGGGCTCGGGAGCAATGAGCAGTTCTTC

d_gene: -
abundance: -
j_gene: TRBJ1-1
v_gene: TRBV6-1
CDR3aa: CASSEGESARAEAFF
CDR3nt: TGTGCCAGCAGTGAAGGCGAGTCGGCCAGGGCTGAAGCTTTCTTT

d_gene: -
abundance: -
j_gene: TRBJ1-4
v_gene: TRBV25-1
CDR3aa: CASSPGGGNEKLFF
CDR3nt: TGTGCCAGCAGTCCGGGCGGAGGTAATGAAAAACTGTTTTTT

d_gene: -
abundance: -
j_gene: TRBJ2-3
v_gene: TRBV5-6
CDR3aa: CASGLGGRTDTQYF
CDR3nt: TGTGCCAGCGGATTGGGGGGCCGAACAGATACGCAGTATTTT

d_gene: -
abundance: -
j_gene: TRBJ1-4
v_gene: TRBV6-1
CDR3aa: CASSESVRGAELFF
CDR3nt: TGTGCCAGCAGTGAATCCGTCAGGGGAGCGGAGTTGTTTTTT

d_gene: -
abundance: -
j_gene: TRBJ2-7
v_gene: TRBV5-1
CDR3aa: CASSSTDVMSSYEQYF
CDR3nt: TGCGCCAGCAGCTCAACGGACGTAATGAGCTCCTACGAGCAGTACTTC

d_gene: TRBD1
abundance: -
j_gene: TRBJ2-3
v_gene: TRBV18
CDR3aa: CASSPPGQGASTDTQYF
CDR3nt: TGTGCCAGCTCACCACCGGGACAGGGGGCTAGCACAGATACGCAGTATTTT

d_gene: -
abundance: few
j_gene: TRBJ2-1
v_gene: TRBV7-9
CDR3aa: CASSFTRGIEQFF
CDR3nt: TGTGCCAGCAGCTTCACCAGGGGTATTGAGCAGTTCTTC

d_gene: TRBD1
abundance: -
j_gene: TRBJ1-5
v_gene: TRBV10-3
CDR3aa: CAISRDRNSNQPQHF
CDR3nt: TGTGCCATCAGCCGGGACAGAAATAGCAATCAGCCCCAGCATTTT

d_gene: TRBD1
abundance: -
j_gene: TRBJ2-7
v_gene: TRBV5-1
CDR3aa: CASSSGQGFRNEQYF
CDR3nt: TGCGCCAGCAGCTCGGGACAGGGCTTCAGGAACGAGCAGTACTTC

d_gene: -
abundance: -
j_gene: TRBJ1-2
v_gene: TRBV5-6
CDR3aa: CASRLTVPSNYGYTF
CDR3nt: TGTGCCAGCAGGTTGACAGTTCCCTCTAACTATGGCTACACCTTC

d_gene: TRBD2
abundance: -
j_gene: TRBJ2-5
v_gene: TRBV5-1
CDR3aa: CASSFRVAGEETQYF
CDR3nt: TGCGCCAGCAGCTTTAGGGTAGCGGGGGAAGAGACCCAGTACTTC

d_gene: -
abundance: -
j_gene: TRBJ1-1
v_gene: TRBV6-6
CDR3aa: CASAFGSHTEAFF
CDR3nt: TGTGCCAGCGCCTTTGGGTCTCACACTGAAGCTTTCTTT

d_gene: -
abundance: -
j_gene: TRBJ2-2
v_gene: TRBV7-9
CDR3aa: CASSLVRDKSTGELFF
CDR3nt: TGTGCCAGCAGCTTAGTTCGGGACAAAAGCACCGGGGAGCTGTTTTTT

d_gene: -
abundance: -
j_gene: TRBJ1-6
v_gene: TRBV19
CDR3aa: CASSIIGDSPLHF
CDR3nt: TGTGCCAGTAGTATAATTGGGGATTCACCCCTCCACTTT

d_gene: -
abundance: -
j_gene: TRBJ2-1
v_gene: TRBV7-9
CDR3aa: CASSLSKGGSYNEQFF
CDR3nt: TGTGCCAGCAGCTTATCGAAGGGCGGGTCCTACAATGAGCAGTTCTTC

d_gene: -
abundance: -
j_gene: TRBJ2-1
v_gene: TRBV7-2
CDR3aa: CASSLGRNEQFF
CDR3nt: TGTGCCAGCAGCTTAGGGCGAAATGAGCAGTTCTTC

d_gene: TRBD1
abundance: -
j_gene: TRBJ1-2
v_gene: TRBV19
CDR3aa: CASRPKYVLGLDRGTYGYTF
CDR3nt: TGTGCCTCGAGGCCGAAATACGTATTAGGCCTGGACAGGGGGACTTATGGCTACACCTTC

d_gene: TRBD1
abundance: -
j_gene: TRBJ1-2
v_gene: TRBV28
CDR3aa: CASSFRTSRDRGLLF
CDR3nt: TGTGCCAGCAGTTTTCGAACATCCCGGGACAGGGGGCTCCTCTTC

d_gene: TRBD1
abundance: -
j_gene: TRBJ1-5
v_gene: TRBV10-3
CDR3aa: CAISESIGVKGAGQPQHF
CDR3nt: TGTGCCATCAGTGAGTCGATCGGCGTCAAGGGGGCTGGTCAGCCCCAGCATTTT

d_gene: -
abundance: -
j_gene: TRBJ2-3
v_gene: TRBV5-1
CDR3aa: CASRVWEVDTDTQYF
CDR3nt: TGCGCCAGCAGGGTATGGGAGGTGGACACAGATACGCAGTATTTT

d_gene: TRBD1
abundance: -
j_gene: TRBJ1-5
v_gene: TRBV30
CDR3aa: CAWSVTGDHQPQHF
CDR3nt: TGTGCCTGGAGTGTAACAGGGGACCATCAGCCCCAGCATTTT

d_gene: -
abundance: -
j_gene: TRBJ2-2
v_gene: TRBV30
CDR3aa: CAWSWGPNTGELFF
CDR3nt: TGTGCCTGGAGTTGGGGGCCCAACACCGGGGAGCTGTTTTTT

d_gene: -
abundance: -
j_gene: TRBJ2-2
v_gene: TRBV5-1
CDR3aa: CASSYSANTGELFF
CDR3nt: TGCGCCAGCAGCTACTCAGCGAACACCGGGGAGCTGTTTTTT

d_gene: -
abundance: -
j_gene: TRBJ2-5
v_gene: TRBV27
CDR3aa: CASSRTVQETQYF
CDR3nt: TGTGCCAGCAGCCGAACAGTTCAAGAGACCCAGTACTTC

d_gene: -
abundance: -
j_gene: TRBJ2-4
v_gene: TRBV5-1
CDR3aa: CASSLEDPRNIQYF
CDR3nt: TGCGCCAGCAGCTTGGAGGACCCGCGCAACATTCAGTACTTC

d_gene: -
abundance: -
j_gene: TRBJ2-4
v_gene: TRBV21-1
CDR3aa: CASSKVRPGWQLIWKYF
CDR3nt: TGTGCCAGCAGCAAAGTTCGCCCTGGATGGCAGCTAATATGGAAGTACTTC

d_gene: TRBD1
abundance: -
j_gene: TRBJ1-5
v_gene: TRBV28
CDR3aa: CASSFIPWDRGQPQHF
CDR3nt: TGTGCCAGCAGTTTTATACCATGGGACAGAGGTCAGCCCCAGCATTTT

d_gene: TRBD1
abundance: -
j_gene: TRBJ1-2
v_gene: TRBV5-1
CDR3aa: CASGQGRIDGYTF
CDR3nt: TGCGCCAGCGGACAGGGTAGGATTGATGGCTACACCTTC

d_gene: TRBD2
abundance: -
j_gene: TRBJ2-7
v_gene: TRBV7-2
CDR3aa: CASSLVRPSGDSYEQYF
CDR3nt: TGTGCCAGCAGCTTAGTGCGGCCTAGCGGGGACTCCTACGAGCAGTACTTC

d_gene: TRBD2
abundance: -
j_gene: TRBJ2-4
v_gene: TRBV5-6
CDR3aa: CASSLGTSGGLAKNIQYF
CDR3nt: TGTGCCAGCAGCTTGGGGACTAGCGGGGGCCTAGCCAAAAACATTCAGTACTTC

d_gene: TRBD2
abundance: -
j_gene: TRBJ2-7
v_gene: TRBV28
CDR3aa: CASSSGLAGPSVCEQYF
CDR3nt: TGTGCCAGCAGTTCCGGACTAGCGGGGCCCTCTGTCTGCGAGCAGTACTTC

d_gene: -
abundance: -
j_gene: TRBJ2-3
v_gene: TRBV10-3
CDR3aa: CAISASTDTQYF
CDR3nt: TGTGCCATCAGTGCTAGCACAGATACGCAGTATTTT

d_gene: -
abundance: -
j_gene: TRBJ2-1
v_gene: TRBV9
CDR3aa: CASSVKGTTGALNEQFF
CDR3nt: TGTGCCAGCAGCGTAAAGGGAACGACAGGTGCTCTCAATGAGCAGTTCTTC

d_gene: -
abundance: -
j_gene: TRBJ1-2
v_gene: TRBV12-5
CDR3aa: CASGPGPDPNYGYTF
CDR3nt: TGTGCTAGTGGTCCTGGACCCGATCCTAACTATGGCTACACCTTC

d_gene: -
abundance: -
j_gene: TRBJ2-7
v_gene: TRBV7-2
CDR3aa: CASSPDAGSSYEQYF
CDR3nt: TGTGCCAGCAGCCCGGACGCAGGGAGCTCCTACGAGCAGTACTTC

d_gene: -
abundance: -
j_gene: TRBJ2-2
v_gene: TRBV11-3
CDR3aa: CASSLDGDRGQDTGELFF
CDR3nt: TGTGCCAGCAGCTTAGATGGGGACCGAGGGCAGGACACCGGGGAGCTGTTTTTT

d_gene: -
abundance: -
j_gene: TRBJ1-2
v_gene: TRBV10-3
CDR3aa: CAISDRPGGYTF
CDR3nt: TGTGCCATCAGTGATAGGCCGGGTGGCTACACCTTC

d_gene: -
abundance: -
j_gene: TRBJ1-3
v_gene: TRBV7-2
CDR3aa: CASSLVGGGTIYF
CDR3nt: TGTGCCAGCAGCTTAGTGGGGGGAGGCACCATATATTTT

d_gene: TRBD2
abundance: -
j_gene: TRBJ2-3
v_gene: TRBV15
CDR3aa: CATSRTSGGLDTQYF
CDR3nt: TGTGCCACCAGCAGAACTAGCGGGGGGTTAGATACGCAGTATTTT

d_gene: TRBD2
abundance: -
j_gene: TRBJ2-1
v_gene: TRBV28
CDR3aa: CASSWGLAALNEQFF
CDR3nt: TGTGCCAGCAGTTGGGGACTAGCGGCCCTCAATGAGCAGTTCTTC

d_gene: -
abundance: -
j_gene: TRBJ1-5
v_gene: TRBV27
CDR3aa: CASSLLGSIDQPQHF
CDR3nt: TGTGCCAGCAGTTTATTGGGGTCTATTGATCAGCCCCAGCATTTT

d_gene: TRBD1
abundance: -
j_gene: TRBJ2-7
v_gene: TRBV7-6
CDR3aa: CASSLSGQGVEQYF
CDR3nt: TGTGCCAGCAGCTTATCGGGACAGGGCGTCGAGCAGTACTTC

d_gene: -
abundance: -
j_gene: TRBJ1-5
v_gene: TRBV28
CDR3aa: CASSFTGRDPNQPQHF
CDR3nt: TGTGCCAGCAGTTTTACGGGCAGGGACCCCAATCAGCCCCAGCATTTT

d_gene: TRBD1
abundance: -
j_gene: TRBJ2-2
v_gene: TRBV4-1
CDR3aa: CASSQTGVTGELFF
CDR3nt: TGCGCCAGCAGCCAGACAGGGGTCACCGGGGAGCTGTTTTTT

d_gene: TRBD1
abundance: few
j_gene: TRBJ1-5
v_gene: TRBV28
CDR3aa: CASTTSDRASNQPQHF
CDR3nt: TGTGCCAGCACCACATCGGACAGGGCTAGCAATCAGCCCCAGCATTTT

d_gene: TRBD1
abundance: -
j_gene: TRBJ1-2
v_gene: TRBV28
CDR3aa: CASRTIRTGGGLFYGYTF
CDR3nt: TGTGCCAGCAGAACGATTCGGACAGGGGGCGGGCTCTTCTATGGCTACACCTTC

d_gene: -
abundance: -
j_gene: TRBJ2-2
v_gene: TRBV28
CDR3aa: CASSLPGLNPGNTGELFF
CDR3nt: TGTGCCAGCAGTTTACCGGGACTGAATCCGGGGAACACCGGGGAGCTGTTTTTT

d_gene: -
abundance: -
j_gene: TRBJ1-4
v_gene: TRBV27
CDR3aa: CASSLSAGLTEKLFF
CDR3nt: TGTGCCAGCAGTTTATCGGCCGGGTTAACAGAAAAACTGTTTTTT

d_gene: -
abundance: -
j_gene: TRBJ2-2
v_gene: TRBV11-2
CDR3aa: CASSTDSPYTGELFF
CDR3nt: TGTGCCAGCAGCACGGACAGCCCCTACACCGGGGAGCTGTTTTTT

d_gene: -
abundance: -
j_gene: TRBJ2-2
v_gene: TRBV14
CDR3aa: CASRTTRAGELFF
CDR3nt: TGTGCCAGCAGGACCACTAGGGCCGGGGAGCTGTTTTTT

d_gene: -
abundance: -
j_gene: TRBJ2-2
v_gene: TRBV29-1
CDR3aa: CSVLDGGELFF
CDR3nt: TGCAGCGTTCTGGACGGCGGGGAGCTGTTTTTT

d_gene: TRBD1
abundance: -
j_gene: TRBJ2-2
v_gene: TRBV6-5
CDR3aa: CASRYLQGVVPGELFF
CDR3nt: TGTGCCAGCCGTTATTTACAGGGGGTTGTGCCCGGGGAGCTGTTTTTT